A selection of T cell receptor beta chains follows, all from one sample in a study of CD8 T cells in Susac syndrome. Each CDR3 protein is one row after TCRdb ran MiXCR on the immunoSEQ multiplex PCR reads. In the table there are some 300,000 distinct CDR3 sequences, 80% to 90% of which are singletons. Material: CD8+ T cells from PBMCs. Receptors were obtained from a human donor with multiple sclerosis. Both conserved end residues are part of each CDR3. A D gene is named only where the DNA matches it firmly. A clone size is listed for some rows: how often the clone was seen (once, few, many), or a class if it is expanded.

v_call,d_call,clone_size,j_call,cdr3_nt,cdr3_aa
TRBV19,.,once,TRBJ2-2,TGTGCCAGTAGTATGTTTGGGCTCCGGGCCGGGGAGCTGTTTTTT,CASSMFGLRAGELFF
TRBV6-2/TRBV6-3,TRBD2,.,TRBJ2-7,TGTGCCAGCAGTTGCGGGCCAGCGGGAGCCGAGCAGTACTTC,CASSCGPAGAEQYF
TRBV12-3/TRBV12-4,.,.,TRBJ2-3,TGTGCCAGCTCGCGCGATACGCAGTATTTT,CASSRDTQYF
TRBV7-9,.,once,TRBJ1-2,TGTGCCAGCAGCTTACCCCGGGGGGGCAGGGAATGCGGCTACACCTTC,CASSLPRGGRECGYTF
TRBV12-3/TRBV12-4,.,.,TRBJ2-7,TGTGCCAAAAACTACGACAGCTCCTACGAGCAGTACTTC,CAKNYDSSYEQYF
TRBV6-1,.,.,TRBJ1-2,TGTGCCAGCAGCGGACTTCATAAGGACTATGGCTACACCTTC,CASSGLHKDYGYTF
TRBV11-2,.,once,TRBJ1-1,TGTGCCAGCAGCTTAGATATGACAGATAACACTGAAGCTTTCTTT,CASSLDMTDNTEAFF
TRBV27,.,once,TRBJ2-1,TGTGCCAGCATTCTTAGGGGGGCTAGCGTAGGCAATGAGCAGTTCTTC,CASILRGASVGNEQFF
TRBV20-1,TRBD1,.,TRBJ2-3,TGCAGTGCTAACGACAGGGTCTTAACAGATACGCAGTATTTT,CSANDRVLTDTQYF
TRBV2,.,.,TRBJ1-2,TGTGCCAGCAGTGCGAGCGGGGGGTTCACCTTC,CASSASGGFTF
TRBV4-2,TRBD2,.,TRBJ2-1,TGTGCCAGCAGTGCACAGGCCAGCGGGGGGGGGCTTGAGCAGTTCTTC,CASSAQASGGGLEQFF
TRBV5-6,.,few,TRBJ2-1,TGTGCCAGCAGCTCCTATTACAGGGAGGTCGGCAATGAGCAGTTCTTC,CASSSYYREVGNEQFF
TRBV10-3,.,.,TRBJ1-2,TGTGCCATCGACGGGGGCGCATATGGCTACACCTTC,CAIDGGAYGYTF
TRBV30,.,.,TRBJ1-2,TGTGCCTGGAGTGAAGGTCCAGGGGTCGGCTACACCTTC,CAWSEGPGVGYTF
TRBV28,.,once,TRBJ2-7,TGTGCCAGCACTGGGGCCGGGAACTACGAGCAGTACTTC,CASTGAGNYEQYF
TRBV4-2,TRBD1,.,TRBJ2-7,TGTGCCAGCAGCCAAGATTTGGGACAGGGCTACGAGCAGTACTTC,CASSQDLGQGYEQYF
TRBV19,TRBD1,.,TRBJ1-1,TGTGCCAGTACCCTGACAGGGTCCGGGACTGAAGCTTTCTTT,CASTLTGSGTEAFF
TRBV7-6,.,.,TRBJ1-6,TGTGCCAGCAGCTTAGGGTCCCCGGCGGGCAGCAATTCACCCCTCCACTTT,CASSLGSPAGSNSPLHF
TRBV20-1,TRBD2,.,TRBJ2-1,TGCAGTGCTAGAGATTTTGAGGGAAAGCGGGAGACAAATGAGCAGTTCTTC,CSARDFEGKRETNEQFF
TRBV20-1,TRBD2,.,TRBJ2-3,TGCAGTGCTAGCTGGGTGGCTAGCGGGATCACAGATACGCAGTATTTT,CSASWVASGITDTQYF
TRBV7-9,.,.,TRBJ2-3,TGTGCCAGCAGCGCCCCAGAACAGGAAGTTTGGGATACGCAGTATTTT,CASSAPEQEVWDTQYF
TRBV7-9,TRBD1,.,TRBJ1-2,TGTGCCAGCAGCTTAGGTGGTGTTACCAGGGGGAATGGCTACACCTTC,CASSLGGVTRGNGYTF
TRBV27,.,.,TRBJ2-1,TGTGCCAGCAGTTTACTGGGGGAGTTTTACAATGAGCAGTTCTTC,CASSLLGEFYNEQFF
TRBV20-1,.,once,TRBJ2-7,TGCAGTGCTAGAGATACTGACGAGCAGTACTTC,CSARDTDEQYF
TRBV29-1,.,.,TRBJ2-6,TGCAGCGTCGGACAGTACACCTCTGGGGCCAACGTCCTGACTTTC,CSVGQYTSGANVLTF
TRBV19,.,.,TRBJ2-2,TGTGCCAGTACTGGCACTCACTCGTCCGGGGAGCTGTTTTTT,CASTGTHSSGELFF
TRBV15,TRBD1,.,TRBJ2-3,TGTGCCACCAGCAGGAAAGACAGGGGGCACGCAGATACGCAGTATTTT,CATSRKDRGHADTQYF
TRBV15,.,.,TRBJ2-3,TGTGCCACCAGGGGTAGCACAGATACGCAGTATTTT,CATRGSTDTQYF
TRBV11-3,.,.,TRBJ2-1,TGTGCCAGCAGCTTGGCAGTTGGCAATGAGCAGTTCTTC,CASSLAVGNEQFF
TRBV30,TRBD1,.,TRBJ2-3,TGTGCCTGGAGTCCCCCGGACAGGGTGATTGTCACAGATACGCAGTATTTT,CAWSPPDRVIVTDTQYF
TRBV2,.,.,TRBJ2-5,TGTGCCAGCACGAGGATTGGGACATATCAAGAGACCCAGTACTTC,CASTRIGTYQETQYF
TRBV12-3/TRBV12-4,TRBD1,.,TRBJ2-1,TGTGCCACTATACCGGGACAGGGCTACAATGAGCAGTTCTTC,CATIPGQGYNEQFF
TRBV27,.,.,TRBJ1-5,TGTGCCAGCAGTTTAAGGGAGAGCAATCAGCCCCAGCATTTT,CASSLRESNQPQHF
TRBV7-2,.,.,TRBJ2-7,TGTGCCAGCAGCTCGGGACGGACCCTATCCTACGAGCAGTACTTC,CASSSGRTLSYEQYF
TRBV6-5,.,.,TRBJ1-5,TGTGCCAGCAGTTACGCAGAGGGAATTCTGCCCCAGCATTTT,CASSYAEGILPQHF
TRBV5-4,.,.,TRBJ1-2,TGTGCCAGCAGCTCAGAGGGGGACGCAAATTCAGGCTACACCTTC,CASSSEGDANSGYTF
TRBV7-3,TRBD1,.,TRBJ1-2,TGTGCCAGCAGCTTAACCGGGACAGGGGCAGAGGGCTACACCTTC,CASSLTGTGAEGYTF
TRBV4-1,TRBD2,.,TRBJ2-3,TGCGCCAGCAGCCAAGATTTTCCAGCGGGAGTCACAGATACGCAGTATTTT,CASSQDFPAGVTDTQYF
TRBV27,.,.,TRBJ2-1,TGTGCCAGCAGTGGACCCCCCAGGGAGCAGTTCTTC,CASSGPPREQFF
TRBV4-2,TRBD2,.,TRBJ2-7,TGTGCCAGCAGCCAACCCCCAGCGGGATCCTACGAGCAGTACTTC,CASSQPPAGSYEQYF
TRBV6-6,.,.,TRBJ1-1,TGTGCCAGCAGATCTTGGGAGGGCACTGAAGCTTTCTTT,CASRSWEGTEAFF
TRBV9,TRBD2,.,TRBJ2-1,TGTGCCAGCAGCCCCCGGGAGGAGCGGGAGGGATCCTACAATGAGCAGTTCTTC,CASSPREEREGSYNEQFF
TRBV11-2,.,.,TRBJ2-6,TGTGCCAGCAGGCCACCCCGGGGCCTCTTCTCTGGGGCCAACGTCCTGACTTTC,CASRPPRGLFSGANVLTF
TRBV20-1,.,.,TRBJ2-4,TGCAGTGCTAGAGGGACTCATTCGGCCAAAAACATTCAGTACTTC,CSARGTHSAKNIQYF
TRBV20-1,.,.,TRBJ2-2,TGCAGTGCTAGAGATTTGAACAGGGCACTGAACACCGGGGAGCTGTTTTTT,CSARDLNRALNTGELFF
TRBV19,.,.,TRBJ2-3,TGTGCCATTTGGCCCCGGATAGATACGCAGTATTTT,CAIWPRIDTQYF
TRBV11-2,.,.,TRBJ1-1,TGTGCCAGCAGCCTGGGACCGCGTGAAGCTTTCTTT,CASSLGPREAFF
TRBV5-4,.,.,TRBJ2-3,TGTGCCAGCAGTGTCGAAGGGGATACGCAGTATTTT,CASSVEGDTQYF
TRBV9,TRBD1,.,TRBJ2-3,TGTGCCAGCAGCGTCGAGACAGGGGTCACAGATACGCAGTATTTT,CASSVETGVTDTQYF
TRBV28,.,.,TRBJ2-3,TGTGCCAGCAGTTTAGGCGGGACGCTTACAGATACGCAGTATTTT,CASSLGGTLTDTQYF
TRBV7-9,.,once,TRBJ2-3,TGTGCCAGCGTTAGTGATCATACGCAGTATTTT,CASVSDHTQYF
TRBV14,TRBD2,.,TRBJ2-1,TGTGCCAGCAGTCGGACTAGCGGGAGGTCCCGGGAGCAGTTCTTC,CASSRTSGRSREQFF
TRBV11-1,.,few,TRBJ2-7,TGTGCCAGCAGCTTAGCGCCTATGAGACAGGTGTATTCAAGCTCCTACGAGCAGTACTTC,CASSLAPMRQVYSSSYEQYF
TRBV28,.,.,TRBJ1-5,TGTGCCAGCTGGCGACTACCAGGTCAGCCCCAGCATTTT,CASWRLPGQPQHF
TRBV18,.,.,TRBJ2-3,TGTGCCAGCTCACCAGACGCAGATACGCAGTATTTT,CASSPDADTQYF
TRBV9,TRBD2,.,TRBJ2-7,TGTGCCAGCAGCGTAGACGAGGGGACTAGCGTTGACGAGCAGTACTTC,CASSVDEGTSVDEQYF
TRBV7-9,.,.,TRBJ1-3,TGTGCCAGCATCGTTACGGGGTCGGCTGGCTACACCATATATTTT,CASIVTGSAGYTIYF
TRBV9,.,.,TRBJ2-6,TGTGCCAGCAGCGTAGCGCCGAAACAGGAGACTGGGGCCAACGTCCTGACTTTC,CASSVAPKQETGANVLTF
TRBV11-2,.,.,TRBJ2-5,TGTGCCAGCAGCCTAAACGGACGATTGGAGACCCAGTACTTC,CASSLNGRLETQYF